This TCR beta chain originates from a study of neurological immune-mediated disorders. General study points: The expanded clones of different subjects shared no CDR3 amino acid sequences (suggesting private repertoires in all groups). It was HTLV-1-associated myelopathy that showed the most TCR clonal expansion, while multiple sclerosis showed the least, falling below healthy controls.

CDR3 size: 16 residues. J gave up 4 bases and V 2 bases, and 10 bases lay outside the gene matches. CDR1 and CDR2 (germline): SGHRS, YFSETQ. This clonotype was seen ten or more times. Its antigen remains unknown. Regarding time point: longitudinal time-point 2. The cDNA was synthesized by means of template-switch 5'RACE, which was carried out with 10-nucleotide random UMIs. Per sequencing run, 15-18 subjects together gave over 170 million TCR-beta sequences. Each CDR3 protein gets one entry after TCRdb re-called the 5' RACE reads with MiXCR. The sample carries 50,000 or so distinct CDR3 sequences, about 12% recorded once.

The chain uses TRBV5-1 and TRBJ1-1, with 8 bases lining up with TRBD1. The source is a male donor with HTLV-1-associated myelopathy (HAM/TSP). The specimen was PBMCs. The CDR3 spells CASSFGTGLDGTEAFF. As DNA, the CDR3 is TGCGCCAGCAGCTTTGGGACAGGACTTGATGGCACTGAAGCTTTCTTT.